The clone carrying this TCR beta chain was picked up one time. What it recognizes is unknown. This record belongs to a study of post-analysis software for immune sequencing data. Points from the study as a whole: Comparison of patients with controls showed five TRBV segments more frequent in patients, TRBV5-6, TRBV5-1 and TRBV20-1 among them.

This CDR3 comprises 16 residues. Sequencing libraries made from TCR beta cDNA carried unique molecular identifiers. TCRdb processed the PCR reads anew with MiXCR; each CDR3 protein has one entry. The repertoire holds roughly 800,000 distinct CDR3 sequences, with roughly 50% as singletons. The sequenced sample consisted of blood. This sequence joins TRBV21-1 and TRBJ2-5; the listed D gene, TRBD1, was not tested against the DNA. The end of the DNA fits TRBJ2-7 better, so the J call may be wrong. TRBV21-1 counts as a pseudogene. This receptor was obtained from a girl between 10 and 17 years old with multiple sclerosis. The CDR3 region has the DNA TGTGCCAGCAGCAAAGTGTCGGACAGCTGGCGTTACGAGCAGTACTTC. This translates into CASSKVSDSWRYEQYF.